Each of the 18 T cell receptor beta chains below was sequenced from the same sample in a study of blood T cells in healthy people across ages (dated by TCRdb to about 2015). Library preparation used 5' RACE. This sample was sequenced with an Illumina HiSeq 2500. A second roughly 6 to 12 cycle PCR used a sample-barcoded 5' primer and a J-beta primer mix. TCRdb took the public reads, trimmed them with fastp at Q25, ran MiXCR for clone calling and kept in-frame beta chains. Each entry is one CDR3 protein sequence, shown with its most common DNA and genes. Here the sample has roughly 1 million distinct CDR3 sequences; 20% to 25% occur a single time. 0.65% to 0.95% of the sample is taken by the ten largest. These data also featured in a second study, about T cells of mothers and their children.

Specimen: blood. These receptor sequences come from a girl aged 2-10 years in good health.

This rearrangement joins TRBV2 to TRBJ2-7; 7 bases map to TRBD2. Germline-derived CDR1 and CDR2 are SNHLY and FYNNEI. The CDR3 loop spans 15 amino acids. V dropped 11 bases and J dropped 7; count of bases not matched to a gene: 20. The CDR3 nucleotides read TGTGCCGTCGGGCTAGCGGACGCCCCGAGATGGGAGCAGTACTTC. Translated: CAVGLADAPRWEQYF.

This chain connects TRBV11-2 to TRBJ1-3, with D possibly TRBD1 on 6 matching bases. V lost 3 bases to trimming and J lost 8 bases, with 11 bases between them. Germline assignment: CDR1 SGHAT and CDR2 FQNNGV. The CDR3 has 13 amino acids. This chain's CDR3 is CASSFKQGDTIYF. CDR3 nucleotides: TGTGCCAGCAGCTTTAAACAGGGAGACACCATATATTTT.

J is TRBJ2-5 and V is TRBV7-9; a possible D gene is TRBD2 (5 bases). There are 15 residues in the CDR3. The ends were cut back, 6 bases at V and 5 bases at J, with 19 bases in the middle. Germline CDR1 reads SEHNR; CDR2 reads FQNEAQ (reference sequence). The CDR3 loop reads CASSPLAEHRETQYF. In DNA form, the CDR3 reads TGTGCCAGCAGTCCTCTAGCAGAACATCGCGAGACCCAGTACTTC. Filled out from reference TRBV7-9 and TRBJ2-5, the complete variable domain reads DTGVSQNPRHKITKRGQNVTFRCDPISEHNRLYWYRQTLGQGPEFLTYFQNEAQLEKSRLLSDRFSAERPKGSFSTLEIQRTEQGDSAMYLCASSPLAEHRETQYFGPGTRLLVL.

This chain connects TRBV5-1 to TRBJ2-3; TRBD2 aligns across 9 bases. Germline trimming cut 5 bases from V and 2 bases from J; bases unmatched to any gene: 6. Germline-derived CDR1 and CDR2 are SGHRS and YFSETQ. The CDR3 has 15 amino acids. CDR3 in DNA: TGCGCCAGCAGTCGGACTAGCGACTACACAGATACGCAGTATTTT. It yields the protein CASSRTSDYTDTQYF.

The J gene is TRBJ2-5, the V gene TRBV5-1; D remains ambiguous. Judging by the DNA end, TRBJ2-1 fits better; the J call may be wrong. CDR1 is SGHRS and CDR2 is YFSETQ in the germline V gene. There are 13 residues in the CDR3. CDR3 DNA sequence: TGCGCCAGCAGCTTGGAAGTTGGGAAGGGGCAGTTCTTC. Its protein is CASSLEVGKGQFF.

This clonotype showed up just once. The genes are TRBV7-2 and TRBJ2-1; 13 bases fit TRBD2. CDR1 is SGHTA, CDR2 FQGNSA, per germline. The V gene end was trimmed by 9 bases and the J gene end by 7 bases; junction bases not matched to a gene: 18. The CDR3 is 18 amino acids. In DNA form, the CDR3 reads TGTGCCAGTGCGCGACTAGCGGGAGGCTCCGCGCCTGTAAATGAGCAGTTCTTC. This sequence encodes CASARLAGGSAPVNEQFF.

This rearrangement joins TRBV12-3 or TRBV12-4 to TRBJ2-5; perhaps D is TRBD1 or TRBD2 (5 bases each). V was shortened by 2 bases and J by 11 bases, with 15 bases between the two germline ends. This CDR3 has 13 amino acids. The chain's CDR3 is CASSLIGVATQYF. In DNA, the CDR3 is TGTGCCAGCAGTTTAATAGGGGTAGCGACACAGTACTTC.

This chain links TRBV9 with TRBJ2-7, with D possibly matching TRBD1 (7 bases). The assigned J gene may be wrong: the sequence end matches TRBJ2-1 better. The length of the CDR3 is 15 residues. The V gene's germline CDR1 is SGDLS and CDR2 YYNGEE. The CDR3 loop reads CASSLSGARGNEQFF. CDR3 sequence (DNA): TGTGCCAGCAGCCTCTCGGGGGCCAGGGGGAATGAGCAGTTCTTC.

The chain carries TRBV5-1 and TRBJ2-1; 9 nucleotides align to TRBD2. Looked up from germline, CDR1 is SGHRS and CDR2 is YFSETQ. There are 18 residues in the CDR3. Unmatched junction bases numbered 9, after V lost 0 bases and J lost 2 bases. In nucleotides, the CDR3 is TGCGCCAGCAGCTTGGCTATTTCTAGCGGGGCAGCCTACAATGAGCAGTTCTTC. Translation gives CASSLAISSGAAYNEQFF.

This clonotype showed up just a few times. J is TRBJ2-7 and V is TRBV29-1; 10 bases are a match to TRBD2. Germline-derived CDR1 and CDR2 are SQVTM and ANQGSEA. The length of the CDR3 is 17 residues. Trimming at V came to 4 bases and at J to 5 bases, leaving 17 bases not matched to a gene. The CDR3 loop reads CSVAGRGAGGPMDEQYF. The CDR3 bases are TGCAGCGTTGCAGGGAGGGGAGCGGGAGGGCCGATGGACGAGCAGTACTTC.

The V call is TRBV29-1, the J call TRBJ2-5, with TRBD2 matching over 9 bases. The J call may be mistaken, given a closer DNA end match to TRBJ2-7. The CDR3 extends over 11 amino acids. Germline V gene sequence: CDR1 SQVTM, CDR2 ANQGSEA. The CDR3, as DNA: TGCAGCGGCCTAGCGGGACTCGAGCAGTACTTC. This sequence encodes CSGLAGLEQYF.

This chain links TRBV7-2 with TRBJ2-7; 7 bases fit TRBD1. With 5 bases clipped from V and 2 bases from J, the junction kept 9 bases outside the gene matches. From germline, CDR1 is SGHTA and CDR2 FQGNSA. CDR3 length equals 15 residues. CDR3 nucleotides: TGTGCCAGCAGCCGCCTTGGGACAGAGGCCTACGAGCAGTACTTC. Translated, it gives CASSRLGTEAYEQYF.

This rearrangement joins TRBV7-2 to TRBJ2-1; D possibly corresponds to TRBD2 (5 bases). The germline V gene has CDR1 SGHTA and CDR2 FQGNSA. This CDR3 has 15 amino acids. V lost 1 base, J lost 6 bases, and 13 bases lay in between. CDR3 in DNA: TGTGCCAGCAGCTTAGGTATATATCGGGGCAATGAGCAGTTCTTC. It yields the protein CASSLGIYRGNEQFF.

There are a few counts of this clonotype. The chain employs TRBV5-5 and TRBJ2-1; 9 bases agree with TRBD1. V lost 2 bases to trimming and J lost 3 bases; unmatched junction nucleotides: 3. CDR3 size: 15 residues. Germline V CDR1 and CDR2: SGHKS, YYEKEE (reference sequence). CDR3 coding DNA: TGTGCCAGCAGCTTAGACAGGGGGAACTACAATGAGCAGTTCTTC. Its protein product is CASSLDRGNYNEQFF.

V gene TRBV7-9 combines with J gene TRBJ2-1; TRBD2 is a possible D gene (5 bases). Trimming removed 2 bases from V and 6 bases from J, with 14 bases in between. Germline V CDR1 and CDR2: SEHNR, FQNEAQ (reference sequence). The CDR3 contains 15 residues. The CDR3 DNA follows: TGTGCCAGCAGCTTACAGCTAGCACCGGGCAATGAGCAGTTCTTC. Its translation is CASSLQLAPGNEQFF.

The genes are TRBV7-2 and TRBJ2-5; 7 bases line up with TRBD1. The V gene's germline CDR1 is SGHTA and CDR2 FQGNSA. J lost 5 bases, V lost 4 bases, and 7 bases had no gene match. This CDR3 has 14 residues. Here the CDR3 reads CASSSDRVQETQYF. CDR3 bases: TGTGCCAGCAGCTCCGACAGGGTCCAGGAGACCCAGTACTTC. Full variable domain (rest looked up from reference TRBV7-2 and TRBJ2-5): GAGVSQSPSNKVTEKGKDVELRCDPISGHTALYWYRQSLGQGLEFLIYFQGNSAPDKSGLPSDRFSAERTGGSVSTLTIQRTQQEDSAVYLCASSSDRVQETQYFGPGTRLLVL.

The genes are TRBV11-2 and TRBJ2-1, with TRBD2 identical over 8 bases. Germline V gene lookup returns CDR1 SGHAT and CDR2 FQNNGV. The CDR3 runs to 16 residues. Trimming cost V 1 base and J 1 base; bases outside gene matches: 3. The DNA for the CDR3 is TGTGCCAGCAGCTTAGTAGGCGGGGGGTCCTACAATGAGCAGTTCTTC. Protein sequence: CASSLVGGGSYNEQFF. The entire variable domain, with the rest obtained from reference TRBV11-2 and TRBJ2-1, is as follows: EAGVAQSPRYKIIEKRQSVAFWCNPISGHATLYWYQQILGQGPKLLIQFQNNGVVDDSQLPKDRFSAERLKGVDSTLKIQPAKLEDSAVYLCASSLVGGGSYNEQFFGPGTRLTVL.

This CDR3 reads CASSFGPEDTPAFF. For the CDR3, the DNA is TGTGCCAGCAGTTTTGGGCCCGAGGACACTCCAGCTTTCTTT. The V call is TRBV7-9, the J call TRBJ1-1, with D possibly matching TRBD1 (5 bases). Trimming removed 6 bases at V and 10 bases at J, with 21 bases between. CDR1 SEHNR and CDR2 FQNEAQ come from the germline V gene (reference sequence). The CDR3 runs to 14 residues.